Listed below are T cell receptor beta chains from one sample, sequenced in a study of blood T cell repertoires in COVID-19. Assay: immunoSEQ multiplex PCR; the TCRdb copy retains only in-frame clones and omits some. The data show 200,000 or so clones, with 88% seen just once and approximately 5.6% held by the top ten. Sequencing was performed on peripheral blood. The receptors here all came from a woman between 35 and 50 years old who had recovered from COVID-19. Both conserved end residues are part of each CDR3. A D gene is named only where the DNA matches it firmly. Where a row states a size, it is once, few, many or the class of an expanded clone; other rows omit it.

V: TRBV25-1; size: .; J: TRBJ2-1; D: TRBD1; DNA: TGTGCCAGCAGTGTGGCAGGGGGCTCCTACAATGAGCAGTTCTTC; CDR3: CASSVAGGSYNEQFF
V: TRBV7-9; size: .; J: TRBJ1-5; D: .; DNA: TGTGCCAGCAGCGGGACGGACTACAATCAGCCCCAGCATTTT; CDR3: CASSGTDYNQPQHF
V: TRBV5-1; size: .; J: TRBJ2-3; D: .; DNA: TGCGCCAGCAGCTTGGAGGGACACCGGATGAAGGATACGCAGTATTTT; CDR3: CASSLEGHRMKDTQYF
V: TRBV28; size: .; J: TRBJ2-7; D: .; DNA: TGTGCCAGCAGCCAGCCGTGGCAGGGGCCCTACGAGCAGTACTTC; CDR3: CASSQPWQGPYEQYF
V: TRBV25-1; size: .; J: TRBJ2-2; D: .; DNA: TGTGCCAGCAGCGACCACGGACAGAACACCGGGGAGCTGTTTTTT; CDR3: CASSDHGQNTGELFF
V: TRBV7-9; size: .; J: TRBJ1-4; D: .; DNA: TGTGCCAGCAGCTTAGTGGGAGCCGGGGCTAATGAAAAACTGTTTTTT; CDR3: CASSLVGAGANEKLFF
V: TRBV18; size: once; J: TRBJ2-1; D: .; DNA: TGTGCCAGCTCACCACCGTCGACGGCGGGGGAGCAGTTCTTC; CDR3: CASSPPSTAGEQFF
V: TRBV7-2; size: .; J: TRBJ2-2; D: TRBD2; DNA: TGTGCCAGCAGCTCAAGACTAGCGGGAGGAGGGGCGAACACCGGGGAGCTGTTTTTT; CDR3: CASSSRLAGGGANTGELFF
V: TRBV18; size: .; J: TRBJ2-2; D: TRBD1; DNA: TGTGCCAGCTCACTTACTTCTGGAACGGGACAGGGTGCCGGGGAGCTGTTTTTT; CDR3: CASSLTSGTGQGAGELFF
V: TRBV28; size: .; J: TRBJ1-2; D: .; DNA: TGTGCCAGCAGTTATCAGGGATATGGCTACACCTTC; CDR3: CASSYQGYGYTF
V: TRBV19; size: .; J: TRBJ1-2; D: .; DNA: TGTGCCAGTAGTATAGCCAGGGGCTATGGCTACACCTTC; CDR3: CASSIARGYGYTF
V: TRBV4-2; size: .; J: TRBJ2-1; D: .; DNA: TGTGCCAGCAGCCAAGTTGAAGGGGCATCCTACAATGAGCAGTTCTTC; CDR3: CASSQVEGASYNEQFF
V: TRBV15; size: .; J: TRBJ1-2; D: TRBD1; DNA: TGTGCCACCAGCAGAGATTGGGGACAGGCTTACTATGGCTACACCTTC; CDR3: CATSRDWGQAYYGYTF
V: TRBV15; size: .; J: TRBJ2-5; D: TRBD1; DNA: TGTGCCACCAGCGGTGGACAGGGGACTTCAGAGACCCAGTACTTC; CDR3: CATSGGQGTSETQYF